Below are 4 T cell receptor beta chains sequenced from a single sample in a study of blood T cells in healthy people across ages. Together with a sample-barcoded 5' primer, a J-beta primer mix was included in a second PCR lasting about 6 to 12 cycles. Each CDR3 protein is one row after TCRdb ran MiXCR on the 5' RACE reads. The table shows about 780,000 distinct CDR3 sequences, with approximately 67% occurring only once. Sequenced: blood. The source of these receptors is a man aged 25 to 40 in good health.

The chain has TRBV2 and TRBJ2-7; D is possibly TRBD1 (5 bases). Germline V gene lookup returns CDR1 SNHLY and CDR2 FYNNEI. V was trimmed by 7 bases and J by 5 bases, leaving 12 bases between them. The CDR3 contains 12 residues. The CDR3 spells CASKLWGDEQYF. The CDR3 DNA reads TGTGCCAGCAAACTGTGGGGCGACGAGCAGTACTTC.

J is TRBJ2-7 and V is TRBV10-3, with D unclear. The DNA matches TRBJ2-5 better at its end, which makes the J call doubtful. Germline V lookup: CDR1 ENHRY, CDR2 SYGVKD. This CDR3 spans 13 amino acids. The CDR3 region is CAISDRSGGTQYF. CDR3 nucleotides: TGTGCCATCAGTGACAGGAGTGGTGGGACCCAGTACTTC.

This chain connects TRBV20-1 to TRBJ2-5; 9 bases align to TRBD1. The last part of the DNA fits TRBJ2-7 better; the J call may be wrong. The CDR3 loop spans 16 amino acids. Germline V gives CDR1 DFQATT, CDR2 SNEGSKA (reference sequence). The CDR3 loop reads CSARFIQGARGHEQYF. CDR3 coding DNA: TGCAGTGCTAGATTCATACAGGGGGCGAGGGGGCACGAGCAGTACTTC.

The CDR3: CASSFSGRTGELFF. The CDR3 bases are TGTGCCAGCAGTTTCAGCGGGCGGACCGGGGAGCTGTTTTTT. V gene TRBV6-2 or TRBV6-3 combines with J gene TRBJ2-2; TRBD2 might be the D (6 bases). Germline CDR1 is MNHEY and CDR2 is SVGEGT. This CDR3 region has 14 residues. V lost 4 bases and J lost 5, with 11 bases in between.